This T cell receptor (beta chain) appears in the sequencing data of a study of a mutant IDH1 vaccine in newly diagnosed glioma. Study-wide results and caveats: Pseudoprogression appeared independent of alterations in top peripheral clonotypes.

Described time point: week 35, safety follow-up. Each dose of the vaccine consisted of 300 ug of mutant IDH1 20-mer peptide, with topical imiquimod. On this clone: What it recognizes is unknown.

TCRdb's table, derived via immunoSEQ multiplex PCR, lists solely in-frame clones and lacks some. The table includes 30,000 or so clones, around 80% detected once. This clonotype originated in a man in his forties or fifties with glioma. Some clones in this sample may be carry-over from other donors' samples. The sequenced sample was PBMCs, obtained from a glioma patient whose treatment included an IDH1 peptide vaccine.

The CDR3 nucleotides read TGTGCCAGCAGTTTAGGGCAGAACACTGAAGCTTTCTTT. It yields the protein CASSLGQNTEAFF. The chain uses TRBV27 and TRBJ1-1, with unresolved D. From germline, CDR1 is MNHEY and CDR2 SMNVEV (reference sequence). The CDR3 extends over 13 amino acids. The ends were cut back, 2 bases at V and 1 base at J, with 5 bases in the middle.